Following are 17 T cell receptor beta chains from one sample sequenced in a study of beta chain features in type 1 diabetes. Their antigens are not known. The entirety of the isolated RNA underwent reverse transcription, so expressed TCRB transcripts were sequenced. Profiled with immunoSEQ multiplex PCR; TCRdb holds only in-frame clones, not every one. The sample contains about 150,000 clones, about an eighth of which appear only once. General study points: When Type 1 diabetes patients were examined, their TCRB CDR3s proved moderately but significantly shorter in all four CD4+ subsets.

The sequenced sample consisted of central memory CD4+ T cells from blood. These receptors all stem from a man aged 18 to 29 with type 1 diabetes.

There are a few counts of this clone. The gene calls are TRBV6-5 and TRBJ2-7; 10 positions agree with TRBD2. V lost 7 bases and J lost 1; bases outside the gene matches: 4. This CDR3 contains 14 residues. From germline, CDR1 is MNHEY and CDR2 SVGAGI. The CDR3 protein is CASTLAGASYEQYF. The CDR3 region has the DNA TGTGCCAGCACCCTAGCGGGGGCATCCTACGAGCAGTACTTC.

The chain has TRBV27 and TRBJ2-4; 9 bases fit TRBD2. V lost 6 bases and J lost 0; bases outside the gene matches: 9. Germline CDR1 is MNHEY and CDR2 is SMNVEV (reference sequence). This CDR3 contains 17 residues. CDR3 loop: CASRASGVLLAKNIQYF. The CDR3 nucleotides are TGTGCCAGCAGGGCTAGCGGGGTCTTACTAGCCAAAAACATTCAGTACTTC.

The table lists this clone with a few counts. J is TRBJ2-3 and V is TRBV28, with D perhaps being TRBD1 or TRBD2 (5 bases each). This CDR3 contains 13 residues. V was clipped by 8 bases and J by 2 bases, with 11 bases between them. Germline assignment: CDR1 MDHEN and CDR2 SYDVKM. The CDR3 reads CASWGSATDTQYF. DNA for the CDR3: TGTGCCAGCTGGGGGTCCGCCACAGATACGCAGTATTTT.

The chain combines TRBV25-1 with TRBJ1-2; possibly TRBD1 for D (6 bases). Trimming shortened V by 2 bases and J by 3 bases, and 10 bases separated the two germline ends. The CDR3 covers 14 residues. Germline CDR1 reads MGHDK; CDR2 reads SYGVNS. The CDR3 nucleotides are TGTGCCAGCAGTGAACCGGGACAAGACTATGGCTACACCTTC. Its protein is CASSEPGQDYGYTF.

This clone appeared a few times. The gene calls are TRBV6-5 and TRBJ2-7, with TRBD2 identical over 7 bases. The V gene end was trimmed by 6 bases and the J gene end by 4 bases; junction bases not matched to a gene: 6. This CDR3 comprises 13 residues. The germline CDR1 and CDR2 sequences are MNHEY and SVGAGI. The CDR3 spells CASSQRREYEQYF. CDR3 DNA sequence: TGTGCCAGCAGCCAGCGGCGGGAGTACGAGCAGTACTTC.

This clone was seen a few times. This rearrangement joins TRBV9 to TRBJ1-2; D uncertain. Trimming left V 7 bases short and J 3 bases short, with 10 bases between. This CDR3 has 12 residues. Germline CDR1 reads SGDLS; CDR2 reads YYNGEE. CDR3 nucleotides: TGTGCCAGCCATCGGCAGGACTATGGCTACACCTTC. Translated, it gives CASHRQDYGYTF.

The chain couples TRBV7-2 to TRBJ2-1, with D unresolved. This CDR3 is 15 amino acids long. V was cut by 2 bases and J by 13 bases, with 21 bases left in between. CDR1 and CDR2 from the germline V gene are SGHTA and FQGNSA. The CDR3 is CASSLSGLSTSPQFF. Written as DNA, the CDR3 is TGTGCCAGCAGCTTATCAGGTTTATCCACCTCCCCTCAGTTCTTC.

The V and J genes are TRBV19 and TRBJ2-5; no firm D call. The length of the CDR3 is 16 residues. V was clipped by 6 bases and J by 2 bases, with 19 bases between them. Germline V CDR1 and CDR2: LNHDA, SQIVND (reference sequence). CDR3 in amino acids: CASRPRTRSEQETQYF. Written as DNA, the CDR3 is TGTGCCAGTAGGCCCCGTACCCGGTCCGAACAAGAGACCCAGTACTTC.

The gene calls are TRBV28 and TRBJ2-5; TRBD2 agrees at 15 bases. The CDR3 extends over 17 amino acids. Germline-derived CDR1 and CDR2 are MDHEN and SYDVKM. Trimming took 5 bases from V and 2 from J; bases not matched to a gene: 6. The CDR3 sequence: CASSLLGTSGGQETQYF. CDR3 in DNA: TGTGCCAGCAGTCTACTCGGGACTAGCGGGGGGCAAGAGACCCAGTACTTC.

The rearrangement uses TRBV29-1 and TRBJ2-7; TRBD2 aligns across 7 bases. Looked up from germline, CDR1 is SQVTM and CDR2 is ANQGSEA. This CDR3 is built from 13 residues. The V gene end was trimmed by 6 bases and the J gene end by 2 bases; junction bases not matched to a gene: 7. In DNA, the CDR3 is TGCAGCGTCCGGGGGGAGGTACCCTACGAGCAGTACTTC. As protein: CSVRGEVPYEQYF.

This clone has only a few counts. This sequence joins TRBV5-1 and TRBJ2-7, with D possibly matching TRBD1 (5 bases). The germline V and J ends were trimmed by 0 bases and 0 bases, with 10 bases remaining between them. This CDR3 is 15 amino acids long. Germline-derived CDR1 and CDR2 are SGHRS and YFSETQ. CDR3 nucleotides: TGCGCCAGCAGCTTGGAGGCAGGGCCCTCCTACGAGCAGTACTTC. Translated, it gives CASSLEAGPSYEQYF.

V and J are TRBV18 and TRBJ2-7, with 7 positions matching TRBD1. V dropped 2 bases and J dropped 3; count of bases not matched to a gene: 4. The CDR3 runs to 14 residues. The germline V gene has CDR1 KGHSH and CDR2 LQKENI. Written as DNA, the CDR3 is TGTGCCAGCTCACCAAGGGGGCTCGGCTACGAGCAGTACTTC. Translating it yields CASSPRGLGYEQYF.

The chain employs TRBV5-1 and TRBJ2-1, with 7 bases that match TRBD1. This CDR3 spans 14 amino acids. CDR1 is SGHRS, CDR2 YFSETQ, per germline. J gave up 4 bases and V 3 bases, and 4 bases lay outside the gene matches. CDR3 in amino acids: CASSSPGGYNEQFF. DNA for the CDR3: TGCGCCAGCAGCTCACCAGGGGGATACAATGAGCAGTTCTTC.

This rearrangement joins TRBV7-9 to TRBJ1-1; unclear D gene. V shed 1 base and J shed 1 base, with 7 bases lying between them. The germline V gene has CDR1 SEHNR and CDR2 FQNEAQ (reference sequence). The CDR3 covers 14 residues. The CDR3 loop is CASSLGSGNTEAFF. The CDR3 region has the DNA TGTGCCAGCAGCTTAGGGTCAGGGAACACTGAAGCTTTCTTT.

This clone was counted between two and nine times. The chain joins TRBV2 to TRBJ1-6; D is possibly TRBD1 (5 bases). Germline-derived CDR1 and CDR2 are SNHLY and FYNNEI. The V and J ends lost 8 bases and 5 bases respectively, with 7 bases between them. The CDR3 is 12 residues long. The CDR3 DNA is TGTGCCAGCTGCAGGGATAATTCACCCCTCCACTTT. It specifies CASCRDNSPLHF. Full variable domain (missing parts from reference TRBV2 and TRBJ1-6): EPEVTQTPSHQVTQMGQEVILRCVPISNHLYFYWYRQILGQKVEFLVSFYNNEISEKSEIFDDQFSVERPDGSNFTLKIRSTKLEDSAMYFCASCRDNSPLHFGNGTRLTVT.

This clone was detected only a few times. This chain connects TRBV28 to TRBJ2-7, with no clear D. The germline CDR1 and CDR2 sequences are MDHEN and SYDVKM. The CDR3 contains 13 residues. V lost 5 bases and J lost 0, with 8 bases in between. In DNA form, the CDR3 reads TGTGCCAGCAGTCCCCCCGGCTCCTACGAGCAGTACTTC. Amino acids: CASSPPGSYEQYF. Variable domain in full (rest from reference TRBV28 and TRBJ2-7): DVKVTQSSRYLVKRTGEKVFLECVQDMDHENMFWYRQDPGLGLRLIYFSYDVKMKEKGDIPEGYSVSREKKERFSLILESASTNQTSMYLCASSPPGSYEQYFGPGTRLTVT.

V usage is TRBV5-4 and J usage is TRBJ2-3, with D perhaps TRBD2 (6 bases). This CDR3 contains 15 residues. The germline V gene has CDR1 SGHNT and CDR2 YYREEE (reference sequence). Trimming shortened V by 2 bases and J by 0 bases, and 10 bases separated the two germline ends. For the CDR3, the DNA is TGTGCCAGCAGCTTTGGCGGGGCTAGCACAGATACGCAGTATTTT. Translated, it gives CASSFGGASTDTQYF.